The subject of this entry is one T cell receptor (beta chain). The antigen is undetermined. The source of the sample is a study of immune evolution from preneoplasia to lung adenocarcinoma. Study findings and constraints: T cell clonality was higher in KRAS-mutant than EGFR-mutant or wild-type nodules. Normal lung had the highest top T cell clone frequencies.

V lost 5 bases and J lost 9; bases outside the gene matches: 6. The CDR3 is made up of 12 amino acids. Germline CDR1 reads MDHEN; CDR2 reads SYDVKM. Libraries were prepared by immunoSEQ multiplex PCR; TCRdb keeps only in-frame clonotypes and omits some of them. Of just over 14,000 clones in the sample, over 65% were seen once. Input material: FFPE minimally invasive lung adenocarcinoma tissue. This clonotype was sampled from a person in their sixties or seventies with lung adenocarcinoma. The rearrangement joins TRBV28 to TRBJ2-7; 8 bases are a match to TRBD1. The CDR3 here is CASSLQTGAQYF. CDR3 coding DNA: TGTGCCAGCAGTCTCCAGACAGGGGCGCAGTACTTC.